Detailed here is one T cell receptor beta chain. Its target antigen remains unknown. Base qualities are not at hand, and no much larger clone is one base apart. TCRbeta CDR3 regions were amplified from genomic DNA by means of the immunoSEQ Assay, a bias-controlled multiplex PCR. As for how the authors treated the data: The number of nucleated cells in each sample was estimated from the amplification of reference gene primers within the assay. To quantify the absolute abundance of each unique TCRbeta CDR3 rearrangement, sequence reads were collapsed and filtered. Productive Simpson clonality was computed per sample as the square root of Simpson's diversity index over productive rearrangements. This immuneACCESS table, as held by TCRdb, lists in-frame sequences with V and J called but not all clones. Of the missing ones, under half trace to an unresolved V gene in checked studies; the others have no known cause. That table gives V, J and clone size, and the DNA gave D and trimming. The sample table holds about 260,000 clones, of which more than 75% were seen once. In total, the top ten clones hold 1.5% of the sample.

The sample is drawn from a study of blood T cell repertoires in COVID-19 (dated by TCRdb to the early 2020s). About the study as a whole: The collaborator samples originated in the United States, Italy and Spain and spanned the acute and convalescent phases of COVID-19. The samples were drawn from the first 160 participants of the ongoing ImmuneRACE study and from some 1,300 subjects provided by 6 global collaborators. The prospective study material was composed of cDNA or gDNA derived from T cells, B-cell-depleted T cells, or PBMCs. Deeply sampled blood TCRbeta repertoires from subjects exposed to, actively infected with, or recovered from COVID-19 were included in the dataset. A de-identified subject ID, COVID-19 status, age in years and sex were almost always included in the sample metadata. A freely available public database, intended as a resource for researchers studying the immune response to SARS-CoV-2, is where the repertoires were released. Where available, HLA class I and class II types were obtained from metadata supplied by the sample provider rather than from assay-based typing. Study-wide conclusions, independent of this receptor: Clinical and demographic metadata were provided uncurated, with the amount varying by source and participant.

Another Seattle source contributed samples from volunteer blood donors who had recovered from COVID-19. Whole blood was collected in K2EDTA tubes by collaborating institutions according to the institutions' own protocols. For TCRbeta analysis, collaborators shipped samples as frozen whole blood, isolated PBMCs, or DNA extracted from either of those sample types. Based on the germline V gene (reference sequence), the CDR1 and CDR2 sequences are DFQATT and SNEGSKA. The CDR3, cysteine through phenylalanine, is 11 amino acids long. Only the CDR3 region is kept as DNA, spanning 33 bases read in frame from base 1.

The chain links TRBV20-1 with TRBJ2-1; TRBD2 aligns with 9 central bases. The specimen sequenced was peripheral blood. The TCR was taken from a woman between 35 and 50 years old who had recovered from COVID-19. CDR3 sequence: CNAGGLAQQFF. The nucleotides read TGCAATGCGGGGGGACTAGCCCAGCAGTTCTTC.